The 24 T cell receptor beta chains below come from one sample, sequenced in a study of long-term antiretroviral therapy in people with HIV. Samples were assayed with immunoSEQ v3.0 at survey level. Sequenced by immunoSEQ multiplex PCR; TCRdb stores in-frame clones only, minus some. The sample has tens of thousands of clones; around 94% are singletons. The sample consisted of unsorted PBMCs, taken 4.1 years after starting antiretroviral therapy. The receptor source for this set is a woman aged 45-65 years with HIV.

This sequence joins TRBV4-2 and TRBJ2-1; D is uncertain. V lost 4 bases and J lost 3, with 7 bases in between. Germline V gene data show CDR1 as LGHNA and CDR2 as YNFKEQ. The CDR3 is 13 residues long. CDR3 DNA: TGTGCCAGCAGCCTCGACTTCTACAATGAGCAGTTCTTC. Translating it yields CASSLDFYNEQFF.

As to this clone: The identical CDR3 is also encoded by other nucleotide sequences in the sample. The chain carries TRBV27 and TRBJ1-2; unclear D gene. The CDR3 sequence is 17 residues long. Trimming removed 2 bases at V and 0 bases at J, with 16 bases between. Looked up from germline, CDR1 is MNHEY and CDR2 is SMNVEV (reference sequence). The DNA of the CDR3 is TGTGCCAGCAGTTTAGTCGGAGGCGCTAGGACTAACTATGGCTACACCTTC. Translation: CASSLVGGARTNYGYTF.

A word on this clone: Compared with germline, one end of the junction differs, possibly owing to a read error. The chain combines TRBV7-9 with TRBJ1-2, with 7 nucleotides matching TRBD1. Germline CDR1 reads SEHNR; CDR2 reads FQNEAQ (reference sequence). CDR3 length: 12 amino acids. CDR3 region: CASSLAIGDSIF. The CDR3 DNA reads TGTGCCAGCAGCTTAGCCATAGGGGACAGCATCTTC.

This clone has only a few counts. CDR3 nucleotide sequence: TGTGCCAGCAGCACAGGGGTCCCGAACACTGAAGCTTTCTTT. Encoded protein: CASSTGVPNTEAFF. This sequence joins TRBV7-2 and TRBJ1-1, with 7 bases fitting TRBD1. The V segment lost 5 bases and the J segment 1 base; nucleotides outside the gene matches: 4. CDR3 length: 14 residues. The germline CDR1 and CDR2 sequences are SGHTA and FQGNSA.

The CDR3 DNA sequence: TGTGCCAGCAGCGTAGGGGTACAGGTTTACGAGCAGTACTTC. Translated, it gives CASSVGVQVYEQYF. The chain employs TRBV9 and TRBJ2-7, with D possibly TRBD1 on 5 matching bases. Trimming cost V 0 bases and J 4 bases, with 11 bases left between them. CDR1 and CDR2 from the germline V gene are SGDLS and YYNGEE. This CDR3 is built from 14 residues.

This clone occurred once. A junction end diverges from the germline sequence, so it may reflect a read error. The chain is built from TRBV6-1 and TRBJ2-3; D might be TRBD1 or TRBD2, each matching 5 bases. The CDR3 covers 12 residues. Germline CDR1 reads MNHNS; CDR2 reads SASEGT. The CDR3 spells CASSAIRDPQDF. DNA of the CDR3: TGTGCCAGCAGTGCGATCCGGGACCCTCAGGATTTT.

The V gene is TRBV5-1, the J gene TRBJ2-1; 13 bases match TRBD2. V trimming: 0 bases; J trimming: 9 bases; junction bases outside the gene matches: 3. The CDR3 spans 15 residues. Germline assignment: CDR1 SGHRS and CDR2 YFSETQ. The chain's CDR3 is CASSLEGTSGTEQFF. In DNA form, the CDR3 reads TGCGCCAGCAGCTTGGAGGGGACTAGCGGGACTGAGCAGTTCTTC.

This chain links TRBV5-1 with TRBJ1-1, with D possibly TRBD1 on 5 matching bases. V dropped 4 bases and J dropped 1 base, with 11 bases sitting between them. The CDR3 length is 14 residues. Germline V gene lookup returns CDR1 SGHRS and CDR2 YFSETQ. CDR3 in amino acids: CASSTGTANTEAFF. The CDR3 DNA is TGCGCCAGCAGCACCGGGACCGCGAACACTGAAGCTTTCTTT.

V is TRBV6-1 and J is TRBJ1-1; D is uncertain. This CDR3 comprises 16 residues. Trimming removed 4 bases from V and 2 bases from J, with 17 bases in between. Germline-derived CDR1 and CDR2 are MNHNS and SASEGT. The CDR3 spells CASSVFSAGGNTEAFF. CDR3 coding DNA: TGTGCCAGCAGTGTTTTTTCCGCCGGAGGCAACACTGAAGCTTTCTTT.

The chain employs TRBV15 and TRBJ1-2; 7 bases match TRBD1. This CDR3 is 14 amino acids long. V shed 0 bases, J shed 4 bases, and the junction held 2 bases outside the gene matches. Germline V gives CDR1 LNHNV, CDR2 YYDKDF (reference sequence). The CDR3 DNA sequence: TGTGCCACCAGCAGAGAGGACAGGCTCTATGGCTACACCTTC. Its protein product is CATSREDRLYGYTF.

The rearrangement links TRBV10-1 to TRBJ2-3; the match to TRBD2 covers 10 bases. The germline gives CDR1 WNHNN, CDR2 SYGVQD (reference sequence). This CDR3 contains 15 residues. V gave up 8 bases and J gave up 1 base; unmatched junction bases: 6. The CDR3 DNA reads TGCGCCAGCCAAAGCGGGACTAGCGGCACAGATACGCAGTATTTT. Protein sequence: CASQSGTSGTDTQYF.

Only one count was recorded for this clone. The chain combines TRBV30 with TRBJ1-5; D gene unclear. Trimming cost V 2 bases and J 0 bases, with 8 bases left between them. The germline V gene has CDR1 GTSNPN and CDR2 SVGIG (reference sequence). CDR3 length: 14 amino acids. CDR3 amino acids: CAWSHGDSNQPQHF. The CDR3 region has the DNA TGTGCCTGGAGTCACGGGGATAGCAATCAGCCCCAGCATTTT.

The chain uses TRBV6-1 and TRBJ2-5; no clear D. Germline V gene data show CDR1 as MNHNS and CDR2 as SASEGT. The CDR3 runs to 14 residues. V shed 8 bases and J shed 1 base, with 14 bases lying between them. CDR3 protein: CASGRTLAQETQYF. CDR3 bases: TGTGCCAGCGGGCGGACCTTGGCCCAAGAGACCCAGTACTTC.

This sequence joins TRBV27 and TRBJ1-5; the D gene is possibly TRBD1 (5 bases). V gave up 1 base and J gave up 0 bases, with 16 bases separating them. This CDR3 region has 18 residues. Germline CDR1 reads MNHEY; CDR2 reads SMNVEV (reference sequence). DNA of the CDR3: TGTGCCAGCAGTTTATTGGTTGCAGGGACTTATAGCAATCAGCCCCAGCATTTT. Residues: CASSLLVAGTYSNQPQHF.

This chain uses TRBV7-6 with TRBJ1-1, with D unresolved. V dropped 4 bases and J dropped 8 bases, with 14 bases sitting between them. Germline V gives CDR1 SGHVS, CDR2 FNYEAQ. The CDR3 covers 13 residues. CDR3 sequence (DNA): TGTGCCAGCAGCTCAGTGGCGGGCAGAGAAGCTTTCTTT. Its protein is CASSSVAGREAFF.

This rearrangement joins TRBV7-6 to TRBJ1-1, with D tentatively TRBD1 (5 bases). CDR1 is SGHVS and CDR2 is FNYEAQ in the germline V gene. The CDR3 consists of 14 residues. V gave up 6 bases and J gave up 1 base, with 12 bases separating them. CDR3 sequence (DNA): TGTGCCAGCAGTCCCTTCGGGACGAACACTGAAGCTTTCTTT. This codes for CASSPFGTNTEAFF.

J is TRBJ2-7 and V is TRBV7-2; TRBD1 matches at 7 bases. The CDR3 is 15 residues long. V gave up 1 base and J gave up 1 base; unmatched junction bases: 4. Per germline, CDR1 SGHTA and CDR2 FQGNSA. CDR3 DNA sequence: TGTGCCAGCAGCTTAGTGGGGACAGCGTCCTACGAGCAGTACTTC. Its translation: CASSLVGTASYEQYF.

V is TRBV7-3 and J is TRBJ2-1; the D is unclear. The V gene's germline CDR1 is SGHTA and CDR2 FQGTGA. V was clipped by 1 base and J by 8 bases, with 6 bases between them. This CDR3 has 12 residues. The CDR3 DNA reads as TGTGCCAGCAGCTTAAAGGGCTATGAGCAGTTCTTC. It encodes CASSLKGYEQFF.

V gene TRBV27 combines with J gene TRBJ2-2; 7 bases map to TRBD1. Unmatched junction bases numbered 7, after V lost 6 bases and J lost 3 bases. This CDR3 region has 15 residues. Germline lookup yields CDR1 MNHEY and CDR2 SMNVEV (reference sequence). The DNA for the CDR3 is TGTGCCAGCAGGCCGGGACAGCTATACACCGGGGAGCTGTTTTTT. Amino acids: CASRPGQLYTGELFF.

The chain carries TRBV11-3 and TRBJ2-7; D may match TRBD1 or TRBD2 (6 bases each). Germline CDR1 is SGHNT and CDR2 is YENEEA. V was shortened by 6 bases and J by 5 bases, with 20 bases between the two germline ends. The CDR3 contains 15 residues. The CDR3 region has the DNA TGTGCCAGCAGTCCATCTCCGGGGGCGCAAGACGAGCAGTACTTC. Translated, it gives CASSPSPGAQDEQYF.

The V and J genes are TRBV5-6 and TRBJ1-1, with 8 positions matching TRBD1. CDR1 and CDR2 from the germline V gene are SGHDT and YYEEEE. The CDR3 is 19 amino acids. V trimming: 4 bases; J trimming: 4 bases; junction bases outside the gene matches: 21. The DNA of the CDR3 is TGTGCCAGCAGCGATGTGGCCCAGGGGGCCGGAAAGGGTATCACTGAAGCTTTCTTT. Its protein product is CASSDVAQGAGKGITEAFF.

The chain combines TRBV5-1 with TRBJ1-6; D gene unclear. Germline V lookup: CDR1 SGHRS, CDR2 YFSETQ. The CDR3 is 17 residues long. Trimming stripped 1 base from V and 7 bases from J, with 18 bases between. CDR3 in DNA: TGCGCCAGCAGCTTGAGTGGTGCGGGGTCGGTGAATTCACCCCTCCACTTT. Its protein is CASSLSGAGSVNSPLHF.

Of note for this clone: A junction boundary mismatches the germline segment, possibly from a read error. This chain joins TRBV4-2 and TRBJ1-2; TRBD1 matches 9 bases. Per germline, CDR1 LGHNA and CDR2 YNFKEQ. This CDR3 contains 15 residues. The CDR3 loop reads CASTQGTGSGYGYTF. For the CDR3, the DNA is TGTGCCAGCACCCAAGGGACAGGGTCAGGCTATGGCTACACCTTC.

The V gene is TRBV5-4, the J gene TRBJ1-1; D gene unclear. The V gene lost 4 bases and the J gene lost 4 bases, with 17 bases spanning the gap. Germline values: CDR1 SGHNT, CDR2 YYREEE (reference sequence). This CDR3 contains 15 residues. The chain's CDR3 is CASSSFFAPFTEAFF. CDR3 coding DNA: TGTGCCAGCAGCAGCTTCTTTGCCCCCTTCACTGAAGCTTTCTTT.